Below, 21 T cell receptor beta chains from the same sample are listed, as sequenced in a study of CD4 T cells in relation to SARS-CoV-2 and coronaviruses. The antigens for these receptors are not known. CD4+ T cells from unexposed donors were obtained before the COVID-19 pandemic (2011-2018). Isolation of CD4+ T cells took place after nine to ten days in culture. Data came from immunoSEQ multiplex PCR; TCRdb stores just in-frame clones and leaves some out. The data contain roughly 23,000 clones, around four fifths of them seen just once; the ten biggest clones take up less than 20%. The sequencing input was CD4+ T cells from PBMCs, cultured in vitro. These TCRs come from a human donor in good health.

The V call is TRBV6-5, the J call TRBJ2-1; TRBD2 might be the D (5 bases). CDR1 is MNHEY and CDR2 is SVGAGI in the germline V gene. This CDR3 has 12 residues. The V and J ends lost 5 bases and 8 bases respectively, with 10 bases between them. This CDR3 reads CASSPAEDEQFF. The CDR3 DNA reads TGTGCCAGCAGTCCCGCGGAGGATGAGCAGTTCTTC.

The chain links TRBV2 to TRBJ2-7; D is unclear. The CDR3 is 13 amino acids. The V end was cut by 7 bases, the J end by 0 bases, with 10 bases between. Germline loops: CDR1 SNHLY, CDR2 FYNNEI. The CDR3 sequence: CASIRAASYEQYF. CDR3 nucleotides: TGTGCCAGCATACGGGCCGCCTCCTACGAGCAGTACTTC.

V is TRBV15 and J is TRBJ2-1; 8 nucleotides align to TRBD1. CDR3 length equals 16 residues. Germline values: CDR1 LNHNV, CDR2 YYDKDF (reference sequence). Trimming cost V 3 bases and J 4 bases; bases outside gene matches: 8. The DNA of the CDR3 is TGTGCCACCAGCAGGGATGACAGGGGACGTTACAATGAGCAGTTCTTC. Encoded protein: CATSRDDRGRYNEQFF.

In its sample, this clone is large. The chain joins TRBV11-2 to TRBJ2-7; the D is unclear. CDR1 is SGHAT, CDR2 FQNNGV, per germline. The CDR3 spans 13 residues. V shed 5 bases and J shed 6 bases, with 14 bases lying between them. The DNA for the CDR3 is TGTGCCAGCAGCGACCCTGCCTCCCTCGAGCAGTACTTC. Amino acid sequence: CASSDPASLEQYF.

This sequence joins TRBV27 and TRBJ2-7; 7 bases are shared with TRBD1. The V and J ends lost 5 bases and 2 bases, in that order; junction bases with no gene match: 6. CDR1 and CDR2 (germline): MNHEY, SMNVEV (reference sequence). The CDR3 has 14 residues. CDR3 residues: CASSLTGDPYEQYF. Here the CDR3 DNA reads TGTGCCAGCAGTCTCACAGGGGATCCCTACGAGCAGTACTTC.

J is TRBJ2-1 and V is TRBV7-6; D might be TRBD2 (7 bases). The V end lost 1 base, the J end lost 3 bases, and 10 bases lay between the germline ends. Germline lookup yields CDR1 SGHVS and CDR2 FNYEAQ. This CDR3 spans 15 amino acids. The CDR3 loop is CASSLGGGFYNEQFF. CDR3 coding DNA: TGTGCCAGCAGCTTAGGGGGGGGCTTCTACAATGAGCAGTTCTTC.

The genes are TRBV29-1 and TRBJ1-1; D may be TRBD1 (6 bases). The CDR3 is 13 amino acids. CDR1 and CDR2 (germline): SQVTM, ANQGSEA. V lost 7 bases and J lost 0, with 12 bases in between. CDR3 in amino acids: CSGTASMNTEAFF. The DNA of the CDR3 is TGCAGCGGGACAGCCAGTATGAACACTGAAGCTTTCTTT.

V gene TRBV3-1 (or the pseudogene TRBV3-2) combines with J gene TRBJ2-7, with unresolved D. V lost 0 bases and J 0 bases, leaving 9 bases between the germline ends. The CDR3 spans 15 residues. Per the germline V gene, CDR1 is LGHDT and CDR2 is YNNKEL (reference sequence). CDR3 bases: TGTGCCAGCAGCCAAGATGGGCAGGTCTCCTACGAGCAGTACTTC. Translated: CASSQDGQVSYEQYF.

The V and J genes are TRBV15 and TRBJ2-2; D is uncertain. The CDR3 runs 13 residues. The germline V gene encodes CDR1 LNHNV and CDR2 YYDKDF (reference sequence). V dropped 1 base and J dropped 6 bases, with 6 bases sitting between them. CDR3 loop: CATSRAVSGELFF. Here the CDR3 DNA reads TGTGCCACCAGCAGAGCTGTGTCCGGGGAGCTGTTTTTT.

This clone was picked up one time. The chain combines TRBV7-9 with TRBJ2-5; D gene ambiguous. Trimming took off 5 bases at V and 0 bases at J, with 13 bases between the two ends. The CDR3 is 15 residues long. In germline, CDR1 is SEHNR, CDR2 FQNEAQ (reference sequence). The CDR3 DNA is TGTGCCAGCAGCCGTAACGATTGGTACCAAGAGACCCAGTACTTC. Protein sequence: CASSRNDWYQETQYF.

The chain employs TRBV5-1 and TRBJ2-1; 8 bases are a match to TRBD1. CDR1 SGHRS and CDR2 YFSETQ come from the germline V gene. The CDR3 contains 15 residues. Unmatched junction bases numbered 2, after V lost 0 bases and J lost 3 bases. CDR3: CASSLVGTGYNEQFF. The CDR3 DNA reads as TGCGCCAGCAGCTTGGTCGGGACAGGCTACAATGAGCAGTTCTTC.

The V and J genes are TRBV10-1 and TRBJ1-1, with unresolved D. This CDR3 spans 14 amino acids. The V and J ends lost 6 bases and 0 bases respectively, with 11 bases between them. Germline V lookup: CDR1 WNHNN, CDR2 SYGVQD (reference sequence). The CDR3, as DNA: TGCGCCAGCAGCGCCGGGTCCCTGAACACTGAAGCTTTCTTT. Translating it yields CASSAGSLNTEAFF.

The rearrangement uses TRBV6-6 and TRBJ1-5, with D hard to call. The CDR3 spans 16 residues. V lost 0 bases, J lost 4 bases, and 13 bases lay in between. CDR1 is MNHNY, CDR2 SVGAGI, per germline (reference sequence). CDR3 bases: TGTGCCAGCAGTTACTCGATGATCCGGCATAATCAGCCCCAGCATTTT. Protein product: CASSYSMIRHNQPQHF.

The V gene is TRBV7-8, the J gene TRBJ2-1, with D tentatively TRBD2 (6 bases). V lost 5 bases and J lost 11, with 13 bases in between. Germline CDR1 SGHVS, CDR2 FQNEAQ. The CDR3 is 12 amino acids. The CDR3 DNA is TGTGCCAGCAGCAATCGACTAGTTCAGCAGTTCTTC. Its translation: CASSNRLVQQFF.

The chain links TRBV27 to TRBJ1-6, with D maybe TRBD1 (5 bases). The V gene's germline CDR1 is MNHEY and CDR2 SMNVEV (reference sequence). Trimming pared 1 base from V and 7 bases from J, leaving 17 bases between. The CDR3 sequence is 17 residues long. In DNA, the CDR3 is TGTGCCAGCAGTTTATATTTCCGGCTCAGGGTCAATTCACCCCTCCACTTT. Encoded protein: CASSLYFRLRVNSPLHF.

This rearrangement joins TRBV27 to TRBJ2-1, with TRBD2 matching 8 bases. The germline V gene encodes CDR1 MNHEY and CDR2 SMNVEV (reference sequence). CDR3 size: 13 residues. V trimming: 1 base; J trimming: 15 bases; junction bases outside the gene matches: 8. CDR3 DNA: TGTGCCAGCAGTTTATTCTTCCGACTAGCGTTGTTCTTC. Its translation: CASSLFFRLALFF.

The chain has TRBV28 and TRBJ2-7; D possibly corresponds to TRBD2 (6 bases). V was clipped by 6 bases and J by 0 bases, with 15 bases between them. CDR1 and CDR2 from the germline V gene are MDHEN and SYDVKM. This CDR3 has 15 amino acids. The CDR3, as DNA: TGTGCCAGCAGGTCGGCTAGCGCCCGCTCCTACGAGCAGTACTTC. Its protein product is CASRSASARSYEQYF.

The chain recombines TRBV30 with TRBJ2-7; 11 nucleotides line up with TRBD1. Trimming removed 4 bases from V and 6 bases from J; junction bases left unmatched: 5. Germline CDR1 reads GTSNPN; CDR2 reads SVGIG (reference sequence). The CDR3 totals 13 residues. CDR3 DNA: TGTGCCTGGAAAGAGGGACAGGGGGGCGAGCAGTACTTC. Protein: CAWKEGQGGEQYF.

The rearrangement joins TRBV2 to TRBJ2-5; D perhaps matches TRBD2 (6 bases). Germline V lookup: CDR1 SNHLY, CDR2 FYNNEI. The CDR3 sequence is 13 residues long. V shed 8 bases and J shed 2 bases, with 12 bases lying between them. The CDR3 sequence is CASGGLRQETQYF. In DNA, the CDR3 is TGTGCCAGCGGGGGACTGCGGCAAGAGACCCAGTACTTC.

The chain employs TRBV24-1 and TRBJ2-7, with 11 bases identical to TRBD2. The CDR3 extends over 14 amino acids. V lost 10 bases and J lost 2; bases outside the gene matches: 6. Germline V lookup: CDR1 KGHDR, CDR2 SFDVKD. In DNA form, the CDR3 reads TGTGCCACAGGGTCTAGCGGGAGGACCTACGAGCAGTACTTC. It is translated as CATGSSGRTYEQYF.

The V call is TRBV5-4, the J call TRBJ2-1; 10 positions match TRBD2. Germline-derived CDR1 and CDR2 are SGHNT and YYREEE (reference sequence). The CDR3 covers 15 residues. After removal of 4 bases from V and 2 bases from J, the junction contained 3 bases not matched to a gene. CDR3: CASSVTSGTYNEQFF. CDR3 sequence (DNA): TGTGCCAGCAGCGTCACTAGCGGGACCTACAATGAGCAGTTCTTC.